This T cell receptor beta chain is from a study of cytomegalovirus exposure and HLA in healthy donors. Study-level points and caveats: Some V segments, including TRBV6-2 and TRBV6-3, were excluded as indistinguishable. Three chains linked to CMV were shown in vitro to be specific for CMV antigens.

V was clipped by 3 bases and J by 7 bases, with 7 bases between them. Germline-derived CDR1 and CDR2 are LGHNA and YNFKEQ. The CDR3 spans 12 residues. Primers for the PCR totalled 60 Vbeta and 13 Jbeta. Measured with immunoSEQ multiplex PCR; TCRdb has only the in-frame clones, and not every one. This sample carries 100,000 to 150,000 clones, about 76% of them seen once, and the ten largest clones take 6.5% to 8%. Donors had nominal health at sampling but likely had unrecorded immune exposures. Of note for this clone: Its target is not known.

The V gene is TRBV4-2, the J gene TRBJ2-1, with D unclear. The sample comprised PBMCs. This clonotype was sampled from a man in his forties in good health and CMV-seropositive. CDR3 region: CASSQNRNEQFF. CDR3 nucleotide sequence: TGTGCCAGCAGCCAGAACCGGAATGAGCAGTTCTTC.